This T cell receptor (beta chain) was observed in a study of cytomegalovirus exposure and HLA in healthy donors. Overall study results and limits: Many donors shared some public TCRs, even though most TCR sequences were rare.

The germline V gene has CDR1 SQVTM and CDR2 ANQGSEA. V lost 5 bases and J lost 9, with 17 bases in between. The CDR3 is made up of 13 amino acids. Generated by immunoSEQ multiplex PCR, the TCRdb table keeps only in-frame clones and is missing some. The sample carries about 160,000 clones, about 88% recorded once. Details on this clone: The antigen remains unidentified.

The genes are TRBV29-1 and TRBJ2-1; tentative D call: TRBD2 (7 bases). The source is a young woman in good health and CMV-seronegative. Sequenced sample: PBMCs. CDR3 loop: CSVLGGQELEQFF. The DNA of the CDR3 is TGCAGCGTTTTGGGGGGGCAAGAACTTGAGCAGTTCTTC.